This T cell receptor (beta chain) comes out of a study of T cell repertoires in cytomegalovirus infection (dated by TCRdb to between 2019 and 2020). Regarding the study in general: Peptide stimulations targeted recently identified HLA-C-restricted CMV epitopes, whose presentation resists viral immunomodulation, together with well-studied HLA-B-restricted epitopes. The HLA type of each donor mattered for the analysis, because public TCR beta signatures pointed to carriage of CMV infection along with the matching HLA type.

Reads for this sample came from an Illumina HiSeq 1500. Through fastp at Q25 and MiXCR, TCRdb rebuilt clones from the public reads, retaining in-frame beta chains. Here each entry gathers all rows of one CDR3 protein and keeps the most common genes and DNA. The sample table lists 550,000 to 850,000 distinct CDR3 sequences, roughly 30% of them with a count of one. The ten largest clones take up roughly 18% of the sample. Concerning this clonotype itself: The specificity of this receptor is unknown. No base qualities exist here, and no much larger clone lies one base off it.

CDR1 SGHVS and CDR2 FNYEAQ are derived from the germline V gene. V ends up 4 bases short and J 1 base short, with an unmatched junction base count of 15. The CDR3 runs 18 amino acids, cysteine and phenylalanine included. The kept DNA is CDR3 alone, 54 bases in frame from the first base. According to the study, the label for this sample's treatment or condition signals: in vitro stimulation with specific CMV peptide epitopes to enrich CMV-specific T cells. Broad study findings and their caveats: In the ex vivo response, HLA-C-restricted CMV-specific TCR beta clonotypes were dominant, and in two of eight donors the single most frequent clonotype came from this HLA-C-restricted group. In both this cohort and an independent approximately 400-donor cohort, the cumulative frequency of public TCR beta family members distinguished carriers of CMV infection plus the relevant HLA type.

The origin of this receptor is a human donor in good health (CMV status not recorded). Some clones in this sample may be carry-over from other donors' samples. The chain employs TRBV7-6 and TRBJ2-5; 7 junctional bases match TRBD2. Sample: cultured PBMCs, taken from culture after CMV antigen stimulation. The sequenced DNA: TGTGCCAGCAGCTGGGGGGGGGATTACCGGGACTTCCAAGAGACCCAGTACTTC. Translated, it reads CASSWGGDYRDFQETQYF.